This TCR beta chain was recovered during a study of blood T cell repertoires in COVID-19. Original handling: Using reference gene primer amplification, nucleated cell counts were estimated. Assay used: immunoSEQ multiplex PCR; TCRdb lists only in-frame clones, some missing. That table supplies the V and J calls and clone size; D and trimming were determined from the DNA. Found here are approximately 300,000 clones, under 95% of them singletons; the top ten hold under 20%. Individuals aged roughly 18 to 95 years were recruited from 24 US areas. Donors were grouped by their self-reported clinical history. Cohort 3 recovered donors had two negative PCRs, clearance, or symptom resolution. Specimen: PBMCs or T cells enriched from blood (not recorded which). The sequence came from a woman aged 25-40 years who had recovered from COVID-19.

The CDR3 coding sequence is TGTGCCAGCCGGGGGATGGATGGCTACACCTTC. It specifies CASRGMDGYTF. The chain couples TRBV28 to TRBJ1-2; tentative D call: TRBD1 (5 bases). This CDR3 region has 11 residues. Germline V gene sequence: CDR1 MDHEN, CDR2 SYDVKM. The V gene lost 8 bases and the J gene lost 6 bases, with 10 bases spanning the gap.